One and the same sample provided the 15 T cell receptor beta chains below, sequenced in a study of radiotherapy plus CTLA-4 blockade in lung cancer. TCRdb keeps only in-frame clones here, not all; method: immunoSEQ multiplex PCR. The sample has tens of thousands of clones, roughly 91% seen once. Sequencing used peripheral blood, obtained from a patient treated with radiotherapy plus ipilimumab. These receptors all come from a human donor with non-small cell lung cancer that progressed on radiotherapy plus ipilimumab.

The chain is built from TRBV5-1 and TRBJ1-2; D is perhaps TRBD1 (6 bases). The CDR3 is made up of 14 amino acids. V was clipped by 4 bases and J by 4 bases, with 14 bases between them. Germline V CDR1 and CDR2: SGHRS, YFSETQ. The DNA for the CDR3 is TGCGCCAGCAGCAAGGCCGGACAGCTCTATGGCTACACCTTC. It yields the protein CASSKAGQLYGYTF.

This clone came up a few times. CDR3 DNA sequence: TGTGCCAGCTCACCGGGACAGGGGTCCTACGAGCAGTACTTC. Residues: CASSPGQGSYEQYF. This rearrangement joins TRBV18 to TRBJ2-7; 10 bases fit TRBD1. Germline CDR1 and CDR2: KGHSH and LQKENI. The ends lost 3 bases at V and 1 base at J; junction bases unmatched: 0. The CDR3 totals 14 residues.

The rearrangement joins TRBV5-4 to TRBJ2-1, with TRBD2 identical over 9 bases. Germline V gene data show CDR1 as SGHNT and CDR2 as YYREEE (reference sequence). V was pared by 0 bases and J by 2 bases, with 3 bases of the junction left unmatched. The CDR3 loop spans 16 amino acids. The CDR3 sequence: CASSLGAGGTYNEQFF. The CDR3 DNA reads as TGTGCCAGCAGCTTGGGGGCGGGAGGGACCTACAATGAGCAGTTCTTC. Combining the CDR3 with reference TRBV5-4 and TRBJ2-1 gives the whole variable domain ETGVTQSPTHLIKTRGQQVTLRCSSQSGHNTVSWYQQALGQGPQFIFQYYREEENGRGNFPPRFSGLQFPNYSSELNVNALELDDSALYLCASSLGAGGTYNEQFFGPGTRLTVL.

V is TRBV2 and J is TRBJ1-1; no clear D gene. V lost 6 bases, J lost 8 bases, and 10 bases lay in between. The CDR3 is 11 amino acids. Germline assignment: CDR1 SNHLY and CDR2 FYNNEI. The CDR3 DNA reads TGTGCCAGCAGCATGGTGACCGAAGCTTTCTTT. Its protein product is CASSMVTEAFF.

The V call is TRBV5-1, the J call TRBJ2-1; 11 nucleotides line up with TRBD1. There are 14 residues in the CDR3. Trimming cost V 6 bases and J 6 bases; bases outside gene matches: 5. Per the germline V gene, CDR1 is SGHRS and CDR2 is YFSETQ. CDR3 protein: CASTYGTGGNEQFF. As DNA, the CDR3 is TGCGCCAGCACGTACGGGACAGGGGGCAATGAGCAGTTCTTC.

This clone was observed a single time. The J gene is TRBJ2-7, the V gene TRBV11-2; D is unclear. CDR1 and CDR2 (germline): SGHAT, FQNNGV. The ends were cut back, 0 bases at V and 6 bases at J, with 15 bases in the middle. The CDR3 is made up of 15 amino acids. CDR3 sequence (DNA): TGTGCCAGCAGCTTAGAGCCCAGCGTCTTGGGCGAGCAGTACTTC. As protein: CASSLEPSVLGEQYF.

V gene TRBV5-6 combines with J gene TRBJ2-5; a weak D match, TRBD2 (6 bases). The CDR3 contains 15 residues. Trimming shortened V by 1 base and J by 4 bases, and 14 bases separated the two germline ends. Germline lookup yields CDR1 SGHDT and CDR2 YYEEEE. CDR3 residues: CASSLRVMGGETQYF. In DNA, the CDR3 is TGTGCCAGCAGCTTGCGGGTTATGGGGGGAGAGACCCAGTACTTC.

The chain couples TRBV5-6 to TRBJ1-3; D gene ambiguous. This CDR3 is built from 12 residues. CDR1 SGHDT and CDR2 YYEEEE come from the germline V gene. V lost 7 bases and J lost 1, with 6 bases in between. The CDR3 nucleotides are TGTGCCAGCGAACAATCTGGAAACACCATATATTTT. This translates into CASEQSGNTIYF. The complete variable domain, with remaining parts taken from reference TRBV5-6 and TRBJ1-3, reads DAGVTQSPTHLIKTRGQQVTLRCSPKSGHDTVSWYQQALGQGPQFIFQYYEEEERQRGNFPDRFSGHQFPNYSSELNVNALLLGDSALYLCASEQSGNTIYFGEGSWLTVV.

This clone was counted between two and nine times. V gene TRBV14 combines with J gene TRBJ2-7; 13 bases match TRBD2. The CDR3 spans 15 residues. Germline CDR1 SGHDN, CDR2 FVKESK. Trimming took 4 bases from V and 2 from J; bases not matched to a gene: 2. The CDR3 sequence: CASSRGLAGTYEQYV. The CDR3 region has the DNA TGTGCCAGCAGCCGGGGACTAGCGGGAACCTACGAGCAGTACGTC.

This clone was counted at least ten times. This chain joins TRBV5-4 and TRBJ1-1, with D unresolved. This CDR3 is 14 amino acids long. The V end was cut by 9 bases, the J end by 4 bases, with 19 bases between. Germline CDR1 is SGHNT and CDR2 is YYREEE (reference sequence). CDR3 DNA: TGTGCCACCGGGCTAGAGGGCCAGGCCACTGAAGCTTTCTTT. The encoded protein is CATGLEGQATEAFF.

The chain joins TRBV9 to TRBJ2-1, with 9 bases matching TRBD2. V gave up 3 bases and J gave up 8 bases; unmatched junction bases: 9. The length of the CDR3 is 15 residues. Germline CDR1 and CDR2: SGDLS and YYNGEE. This CDR3 is CASSERGTSWDEQFF. In nucleotides, the CDR3 is TGTGCCAGCAGCGAGAGAGGGACTAGCTGGGATGAGCAGTTCTTC.

The chain employs TRBV11-3 and TRBJ2-3, with unresolved D. This CDR3 is built from 14 residues. CDR1 and CDR2 (germline): SGHNT, YENEEA. Between the trimmed V and J ends, which lost 6 bases and 0 bases, there was a span of 10 bases. The CDR3 loop is CASSQSRSTDTQYF. As DNA, the CDR3 is TGTGCCAGCAGTCAGTCCCGTAGCACAGATACGCAGTATTTT.

The rearrangement links TRBV9 to TRBJ2-1; D possibly uses TRBD1 or TRBD2 (5 bases each). Germline assignment: CDR1 SGDLS and CDR2 YYNGEE. Trimming shortened V by 3 bases and J by 5 bases, and 21 bases separated the two germline ends. There are 17 residues in the CDR3. The CDR3 sequence is CASSAGTWPGPDNEQFF. CDR3 DNA sequence: TGTGCCAGCAGCGCGGGAACATGGCCGGGACCAGACAATGAGCAGTTCTTC.

V and J are TRBV6-5 and TRBJ1-3; TRBD1 matches at 7 bases. Unmatched junction bases numbered 3, after V lost 0 bases and J lost 4 bases. CDR3 length: 15 amino acids. The germline V gene has CDR1 MNHEY and CDR2 SVGAGI. CDR3 DNA sequence: TGTGCCAGCAGTTACTCGACAGGGCCAGGAAACACCATATATTTT. Amino acids: CASSYSTGPGNTIYF.

The chain is built from TRBV29-1 and TRBJ2-3, with a tentative D call TRBD2 (5 bases). V lost 7 bases to trimming and J lost 0 bases, with 17 bases between them. The CDR3 covers 15 residues. The germline V gene encodes CDR1 SQVTM and CDR2 ANQGSEA. CDR3 DNA: TGCAGCGCCAACCCGCGGGCTCCAAGCACAGATACGCAGTATTTT. This codes for CSANPRAPSTDTQYF.